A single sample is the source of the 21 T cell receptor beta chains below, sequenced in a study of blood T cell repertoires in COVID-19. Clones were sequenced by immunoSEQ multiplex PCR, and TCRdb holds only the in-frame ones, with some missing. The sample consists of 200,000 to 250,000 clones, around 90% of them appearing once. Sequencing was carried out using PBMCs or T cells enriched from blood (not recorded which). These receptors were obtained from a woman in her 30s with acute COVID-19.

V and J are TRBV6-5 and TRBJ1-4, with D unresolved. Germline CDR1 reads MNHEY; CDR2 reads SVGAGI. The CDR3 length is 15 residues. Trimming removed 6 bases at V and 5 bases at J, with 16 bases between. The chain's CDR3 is CASRSPPGRNEKLFF. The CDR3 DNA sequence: TGTGCCAGCAGATCTCCTCCGGGTCGAAATGAAAAACTGTTTTTT.

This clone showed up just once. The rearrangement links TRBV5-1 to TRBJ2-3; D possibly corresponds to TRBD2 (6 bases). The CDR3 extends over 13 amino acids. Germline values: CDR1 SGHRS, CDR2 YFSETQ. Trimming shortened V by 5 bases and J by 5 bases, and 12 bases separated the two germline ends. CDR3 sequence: CASRAREVDTQYF. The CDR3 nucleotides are TGCGCCAGCAGGGCCAGGGAGGTAGATACGCAGTATTTT. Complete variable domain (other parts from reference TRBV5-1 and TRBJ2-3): KAGVTQTPRYLIKTRGQQVTLSCSPISGHRSVSWYQQTPGQGLQFLFEYFSETQRNKGNFPGRFSGRQFSNSRSEMNVSTLELGDSALYLCASRAREVDTQYFGPGTRLTVL.

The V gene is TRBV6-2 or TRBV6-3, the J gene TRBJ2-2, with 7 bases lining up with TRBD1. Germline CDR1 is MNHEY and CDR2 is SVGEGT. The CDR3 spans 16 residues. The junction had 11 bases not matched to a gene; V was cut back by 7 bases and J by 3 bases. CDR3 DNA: TGTGCCAGCAACCCCGACAGGGTGCCGGACACCGGGGAGCTGTTTTTT. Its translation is CASNPDRVPDTGELFF.

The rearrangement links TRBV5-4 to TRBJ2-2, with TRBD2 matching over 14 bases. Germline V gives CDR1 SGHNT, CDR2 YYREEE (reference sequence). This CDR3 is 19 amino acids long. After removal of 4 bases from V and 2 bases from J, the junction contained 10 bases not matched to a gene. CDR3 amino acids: CASSARPGLAGVNTGELFF. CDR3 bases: TGTGCCAGCAGCGCACGTCCGGGACTAGCGGGAGTAAACACCGGGGAGCTGTTTTTT.

CDR3 coding DNA: TGTGCCAGCTCACCACGACTAGCTAGCACAGATACGCAGTATTTT. This encodes CASSPRLASTDTQYF. The chain has TRBV18 and TRBJ2-3; 7 bases align to TRBD2. With V trimmed by 1 base and J by 0 bases, 1 base remained unmatched. Germline-derived CDR1 and CDR2 are KGHSH and LQKENI. This CDR3 region has 15 residues.

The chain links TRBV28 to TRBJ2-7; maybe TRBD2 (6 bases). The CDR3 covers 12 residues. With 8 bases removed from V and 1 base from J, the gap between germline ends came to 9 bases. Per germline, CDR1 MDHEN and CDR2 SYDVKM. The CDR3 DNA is TGTGCCAGCCAGACTAGTTCCTACGAGCAGTACTTC. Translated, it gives CASQTSSYEQYF.

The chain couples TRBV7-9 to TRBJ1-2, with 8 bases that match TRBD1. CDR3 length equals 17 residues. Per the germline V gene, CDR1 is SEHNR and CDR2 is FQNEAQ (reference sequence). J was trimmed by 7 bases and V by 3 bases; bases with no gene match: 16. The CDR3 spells CASSLGRDRHDFPGYTF. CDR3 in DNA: TGTGCCAGCAGCTTGGGCCGGGACAGGCATGATTTCCCTGGCTACACCTTC.

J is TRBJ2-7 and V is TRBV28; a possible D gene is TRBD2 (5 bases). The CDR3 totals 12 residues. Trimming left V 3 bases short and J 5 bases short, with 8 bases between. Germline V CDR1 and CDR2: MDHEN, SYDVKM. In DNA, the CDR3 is TGTGCCAGCAGTTTGGGGAGTCACGAGCAGTACTTC. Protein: CASSLGSHEQYF.

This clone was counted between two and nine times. The CDR3 region has the DNA TGCGCCAGCAGCTTTTTTGACAGAGACCAGAACGAGCAGTACTTC. Protein: CASSFFDRDQNEQYF. The rearrangement links TRBV5-1 to TRBJ2-7; possibly TRBD1 for D (5 bases). V lost 2 bases and J 5 bases, leaving 17 bases between the germline ends. Per germline, CDR1 SGHRS and CDR2 YFSETQ. The CDR3 is made up of 15 amino acids.

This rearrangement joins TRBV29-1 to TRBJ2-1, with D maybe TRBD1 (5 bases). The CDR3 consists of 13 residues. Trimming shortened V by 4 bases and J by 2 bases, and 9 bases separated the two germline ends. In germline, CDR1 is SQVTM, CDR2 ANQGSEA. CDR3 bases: TGCAGCGTTGGGCAGGGTACCTACAATGAGCAGTTCTTC. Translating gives CSVGQGTYNEQFF.

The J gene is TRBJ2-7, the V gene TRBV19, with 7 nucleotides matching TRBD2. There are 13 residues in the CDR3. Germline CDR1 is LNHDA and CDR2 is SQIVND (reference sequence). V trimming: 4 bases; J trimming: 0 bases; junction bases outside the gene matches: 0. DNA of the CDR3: TGTGCCAGTAGTAGCGGGAGCTCCTACGAGCAGTACTTC. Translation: CASSSGSSYEQYF.

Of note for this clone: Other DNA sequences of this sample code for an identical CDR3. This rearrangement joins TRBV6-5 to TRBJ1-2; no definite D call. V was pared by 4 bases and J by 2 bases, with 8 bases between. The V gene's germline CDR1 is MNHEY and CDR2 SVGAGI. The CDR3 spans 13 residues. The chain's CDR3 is CASSLTRNYGYTF. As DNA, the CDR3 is TGTGCCAGCAGTTTAACGAGGAACTATGGCTACACCTTC.

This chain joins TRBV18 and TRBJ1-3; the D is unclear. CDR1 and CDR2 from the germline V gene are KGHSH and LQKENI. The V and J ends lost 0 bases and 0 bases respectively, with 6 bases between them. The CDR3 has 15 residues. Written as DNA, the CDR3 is TGTGCCAGCTCACCACCGCGGGGCTCTGGAAACACCATATATTTT. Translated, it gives CASSPPRGSGNTIYF.

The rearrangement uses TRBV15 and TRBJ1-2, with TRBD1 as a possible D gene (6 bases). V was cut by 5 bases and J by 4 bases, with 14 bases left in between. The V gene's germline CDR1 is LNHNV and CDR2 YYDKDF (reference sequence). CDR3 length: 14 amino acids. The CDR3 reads CATSEGGVTYGYTF. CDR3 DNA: TGTGCCACCAGCGAAGGGGGGGTTACCTATGGCTACACCTTC.

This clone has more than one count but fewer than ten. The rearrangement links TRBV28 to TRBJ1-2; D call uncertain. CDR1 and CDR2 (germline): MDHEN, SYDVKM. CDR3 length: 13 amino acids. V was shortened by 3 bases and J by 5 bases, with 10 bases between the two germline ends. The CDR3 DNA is TGTGCCAGCAGTTTGATGGGAGCTTATGGCTACACCTTC. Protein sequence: CASSLMGAYGYTF.

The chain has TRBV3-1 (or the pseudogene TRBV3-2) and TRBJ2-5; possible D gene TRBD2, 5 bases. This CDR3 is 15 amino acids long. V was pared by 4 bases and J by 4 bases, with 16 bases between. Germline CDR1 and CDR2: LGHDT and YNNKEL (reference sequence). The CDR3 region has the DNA TGTGCCAGCAGCCGTTCTCCGGTTCGGGGAGAGACCCAGTACTTC. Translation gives CASSRSPVRGETQYF.

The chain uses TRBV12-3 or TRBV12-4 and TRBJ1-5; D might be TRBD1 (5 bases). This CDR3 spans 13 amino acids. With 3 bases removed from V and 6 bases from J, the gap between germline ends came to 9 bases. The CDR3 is CASSFSGPQPQHF. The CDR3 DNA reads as TGTGCCAGCAGTTTCTCAGGGCCTCAGCCCCAGCATTTT.

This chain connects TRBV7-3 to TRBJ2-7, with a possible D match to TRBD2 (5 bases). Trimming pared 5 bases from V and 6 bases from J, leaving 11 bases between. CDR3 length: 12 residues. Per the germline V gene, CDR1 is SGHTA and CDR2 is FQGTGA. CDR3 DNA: TGTGCCAGCAGCCTCTATCGGGGCGAGCAGTACTTC. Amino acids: CASSLYRGEQYF. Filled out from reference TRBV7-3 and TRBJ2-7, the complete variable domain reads GAGVSQTPSNKVTEKGKYVELRCDPISGHTALYWYRQSLGQGPEFLIYFQGTGAADDSGLPNDRFFAVRPEGSVSTLKIQRTERGDSAVYLCASSLYRGEQYFGPGTRLTVT.

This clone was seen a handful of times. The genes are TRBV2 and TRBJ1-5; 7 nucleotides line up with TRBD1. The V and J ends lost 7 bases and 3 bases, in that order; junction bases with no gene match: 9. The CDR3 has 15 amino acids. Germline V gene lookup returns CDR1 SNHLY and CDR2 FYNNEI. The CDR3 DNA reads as TGTGCCAGCACCATAGACAGGGCTGACAATCAGCCCCAGCATTTT. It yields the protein CASTIDRADNQPQHF.

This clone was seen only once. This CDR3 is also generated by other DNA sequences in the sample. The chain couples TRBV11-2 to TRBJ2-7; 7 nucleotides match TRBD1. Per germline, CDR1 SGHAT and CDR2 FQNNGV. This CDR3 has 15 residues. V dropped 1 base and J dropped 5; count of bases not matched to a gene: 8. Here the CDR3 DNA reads TGTGCCAGCAGCTTAGTTGCGACAGGGTCCCACGAGCAGTACTTC. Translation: CASSLVATGSHEQYF.

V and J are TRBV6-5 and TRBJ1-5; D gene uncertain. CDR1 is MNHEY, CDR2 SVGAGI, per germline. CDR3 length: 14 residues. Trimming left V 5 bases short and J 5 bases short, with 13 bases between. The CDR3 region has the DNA TGTGCCAGCAGTATTGGGGAGACTGATCAGCCCCAGCATTTT. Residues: CASSIGETDQPQHF.